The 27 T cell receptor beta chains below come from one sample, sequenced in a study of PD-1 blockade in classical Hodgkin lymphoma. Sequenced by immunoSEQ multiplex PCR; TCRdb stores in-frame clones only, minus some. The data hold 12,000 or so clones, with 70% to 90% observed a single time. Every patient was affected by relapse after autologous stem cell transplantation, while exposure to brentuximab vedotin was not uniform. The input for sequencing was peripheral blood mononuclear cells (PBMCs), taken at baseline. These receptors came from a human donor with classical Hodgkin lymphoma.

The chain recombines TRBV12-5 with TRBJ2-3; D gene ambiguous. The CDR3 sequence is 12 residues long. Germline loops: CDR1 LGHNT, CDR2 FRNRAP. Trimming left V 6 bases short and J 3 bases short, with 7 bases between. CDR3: CASGVDTDTQYF. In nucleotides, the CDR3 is TGTGCTAGTGGGGTCGATACAGATACGCAGTATTTT.

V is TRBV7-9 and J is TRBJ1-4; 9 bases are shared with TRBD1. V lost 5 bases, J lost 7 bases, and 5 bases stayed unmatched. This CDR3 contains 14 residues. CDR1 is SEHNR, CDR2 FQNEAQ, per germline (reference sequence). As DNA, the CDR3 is TGTGCCAGCAGCCCTCGACAGGGGGGTGAAAAACTGTTTTTT. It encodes CASSPRQGGEKLFF.

The CDR3: CAVSTGVGINEQFF. CDR3 DNA sequence: TGTGCCGTATCGACGGGGGTAGGTATCAATGAGCAGTTCTTC. The V gene is TRBV6-1, the J gene TRBJ2-1, with a possible D match to TRBD2 (6 bases). Looked up from germline, CDR1 is MNHNS and CDR2 is SASEGT. V dropped 11 bases and J dropped 6 bases, with 20 bases sitting between them. The CDR3 consists of 14 residues.

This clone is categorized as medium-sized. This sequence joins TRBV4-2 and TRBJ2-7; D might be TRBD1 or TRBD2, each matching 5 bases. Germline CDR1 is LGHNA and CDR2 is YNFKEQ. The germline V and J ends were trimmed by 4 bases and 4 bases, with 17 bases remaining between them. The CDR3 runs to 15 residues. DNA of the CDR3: TGTGCCAGCAGCCTTCAGGGCACGGGACCTTACGAGCAGTACTTC. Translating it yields CASSLQGTGPYEQYF.

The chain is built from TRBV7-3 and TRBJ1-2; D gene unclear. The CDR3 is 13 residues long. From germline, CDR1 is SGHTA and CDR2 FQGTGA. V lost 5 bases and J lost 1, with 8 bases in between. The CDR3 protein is CASSLDVNYGYTF. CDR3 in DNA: TGTGCCAGCAGCCTCGACGTTAACTATGGCTACACCTTC.

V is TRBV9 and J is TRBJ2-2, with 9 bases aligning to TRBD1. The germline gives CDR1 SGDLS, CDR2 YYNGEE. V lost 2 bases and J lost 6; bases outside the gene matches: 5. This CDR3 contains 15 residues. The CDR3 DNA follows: TGTGCCAGCAGCGTCACAGGGGGCGCGTCCGGGGAGCTGTTTTTT. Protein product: CASSVTGGASGELFF. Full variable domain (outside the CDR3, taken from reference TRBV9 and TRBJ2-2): DSGVTQTPKHLITATGQRVTLRCSPRSGDLSVYWYQQSLDQGLQFLIQYYNGEERAKGNILERFSAQQFPDLHSELNLSSLELGDSALYFCASSVTGGASGELFFGEGSRLTVL.

The CDR3 reads CASSSSGTGTNEQYF. CDR3 in DNA: TGTGCCAGCAGTTCCTCCGGGACAGGGACTAACGAGCAGTACTTC. The rearrangement links TRBV27 to TRBJ2-7; 9 nucleotides align to TRBD1. This CDR3 has 15 amino acids. Germline values: CDR1 MNHEY, CDR2 SMNVEV (reference sequence). V shed 4 bases and J 5 bases; nucleotides not matched to a gene: 9.

The CDR3 DNA reads TGTGCCAGCAGTGAGACAGGGAGGTGGGAGACCCAGTACTTC. It translates to CASSETGRWETQYF. The chain uses TRBV6-1 and TRBJ2-5, with D perhaps matching TRBD1 (7 bases). Germline CDR1 MNHNS, CDR2 SASEGT. V was pared by 3 bases and J by 5 bases, with 13 bases between. This CDR3 region has 14 residues.

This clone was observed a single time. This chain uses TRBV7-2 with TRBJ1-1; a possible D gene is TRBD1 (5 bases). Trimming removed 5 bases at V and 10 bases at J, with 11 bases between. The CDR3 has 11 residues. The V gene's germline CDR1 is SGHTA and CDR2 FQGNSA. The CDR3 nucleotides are TGTGCCAGCAGCCCCGGGACGGGAGCTTTCTTT. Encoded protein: CASSPGTGAFF.

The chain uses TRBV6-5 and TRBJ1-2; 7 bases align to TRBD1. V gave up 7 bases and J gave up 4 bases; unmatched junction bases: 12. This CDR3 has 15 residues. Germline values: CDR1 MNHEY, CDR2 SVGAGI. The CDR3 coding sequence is TGTGCCAGCATTTCACAGGGGATTCAGGGCTATGGCTACACCTTC. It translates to CASISQGIQGYGYTF.

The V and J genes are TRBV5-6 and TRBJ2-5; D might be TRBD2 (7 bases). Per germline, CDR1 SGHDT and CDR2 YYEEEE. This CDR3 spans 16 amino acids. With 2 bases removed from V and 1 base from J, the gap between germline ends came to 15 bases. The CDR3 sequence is CASSFRGEGFQETQYF. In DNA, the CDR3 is TGTGCCAGCAGCTTTAGGGGGGAGGGGTTCCAAGAGACCCAGTACTTC.

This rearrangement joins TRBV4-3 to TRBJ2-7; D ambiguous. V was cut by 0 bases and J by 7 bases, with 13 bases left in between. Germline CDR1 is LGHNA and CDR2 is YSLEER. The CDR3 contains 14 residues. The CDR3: CASSQETTPLEQYF. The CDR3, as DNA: TGCGCCAGCAGCCAAGAAACAACCCCATTGGAGCAGTACTTC.

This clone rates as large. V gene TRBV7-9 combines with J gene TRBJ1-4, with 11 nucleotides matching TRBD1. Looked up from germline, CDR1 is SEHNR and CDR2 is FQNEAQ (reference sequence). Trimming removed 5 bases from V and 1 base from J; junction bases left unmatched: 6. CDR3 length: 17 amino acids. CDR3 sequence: CASSPRTGGGTNEKLFF. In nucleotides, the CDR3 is TGTGCCAGCAGCCCGAGGACAGGGGGCGGAACTAATGAAAAACTGTTTTTT.

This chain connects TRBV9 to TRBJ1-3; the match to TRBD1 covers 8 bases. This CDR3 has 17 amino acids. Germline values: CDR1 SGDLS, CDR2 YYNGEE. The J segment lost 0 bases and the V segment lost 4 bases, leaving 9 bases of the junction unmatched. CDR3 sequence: CASSPSPGQDSGNTIYF. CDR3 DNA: TGTGCCAGCAGCCCCTCTCCGGGACAGGACTCTGGAAACACCATATATTTT.

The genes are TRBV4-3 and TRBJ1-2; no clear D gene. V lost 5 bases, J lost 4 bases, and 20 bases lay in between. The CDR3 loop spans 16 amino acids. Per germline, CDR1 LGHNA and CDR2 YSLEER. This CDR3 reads CASSAARRHLAYGYTF. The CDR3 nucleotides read TGCGCCAGCAGCGCAGCGAGGCGGCACCTGGCCTATGGCTACACCTTC.

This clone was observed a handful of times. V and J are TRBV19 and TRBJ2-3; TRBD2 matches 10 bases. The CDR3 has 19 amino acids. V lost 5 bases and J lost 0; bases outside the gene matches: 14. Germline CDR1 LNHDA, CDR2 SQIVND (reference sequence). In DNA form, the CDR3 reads TGTGCCAGTAGTCTAGGGGTTTCCCAGCGGGAGGGCAGCACAGATACGCAGTATTTT. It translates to CASSLGVSQREGSTDTQYF. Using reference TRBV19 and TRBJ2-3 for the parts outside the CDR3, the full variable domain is DGGITQSPKYLFRKEGQNVTLSCEQNLNHDAMYWYRQDPGQGLRLIYYSQIVNDFQKGDIAEGYSVSREKKESFPLTVTSAQKNPTAFYLCASSLGVSQREGSTDTQYFGPGTRLTVL.

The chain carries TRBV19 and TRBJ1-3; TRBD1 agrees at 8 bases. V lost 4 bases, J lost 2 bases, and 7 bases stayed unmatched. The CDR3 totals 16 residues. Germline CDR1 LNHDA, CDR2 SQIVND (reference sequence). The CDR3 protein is CASSTGQGAPGNTIYF. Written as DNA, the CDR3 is TGTGCCAGTAGTACCGGACAGGGAGCCCCTGGAAACACCATATATTTT.

This CDR3 is CASSPTPGAYGYTF. CDR3 coding DNA: TGTGCCAGCAGTCCGACCCCGGGCGCCTATGGCTACACCTTC. The chain recombines TRBV27 with TRBJ1-2; D not resolved. The CDR3 spans 14 residues. Trimming removed 5 bases from V and 4 bases from J, with 14 bases in between. The germline gives CDR1 MNHEY, CDR2 SMNVEV (reference sequence).

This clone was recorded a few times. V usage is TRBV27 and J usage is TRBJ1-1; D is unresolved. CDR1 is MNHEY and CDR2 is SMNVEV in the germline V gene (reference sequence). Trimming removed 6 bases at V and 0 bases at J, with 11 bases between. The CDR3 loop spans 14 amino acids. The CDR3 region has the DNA TGTGCCAGCAGCGGACGAGGACTGAACACTGAAGCTTTCTTT. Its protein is CASSGRGLNTEAFF.

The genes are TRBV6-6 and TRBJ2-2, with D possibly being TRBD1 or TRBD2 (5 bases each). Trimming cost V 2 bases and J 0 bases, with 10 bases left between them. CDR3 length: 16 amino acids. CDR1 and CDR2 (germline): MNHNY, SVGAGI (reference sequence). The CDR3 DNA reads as TGTGCCAGCAGTTACGGTGGGGGAGCGAACACCGGGGAGCTGTTTTTT. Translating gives CASSYGGGANTGELFF.

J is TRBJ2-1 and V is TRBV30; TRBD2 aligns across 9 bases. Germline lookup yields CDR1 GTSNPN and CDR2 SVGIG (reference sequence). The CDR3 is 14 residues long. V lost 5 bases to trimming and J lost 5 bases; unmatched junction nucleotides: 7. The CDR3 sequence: CAWGTSGRNNEQFF. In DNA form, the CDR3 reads TGTGCCTGGGGAACTAGCGGGCGAAACAATGAGCAGTTCTTC.

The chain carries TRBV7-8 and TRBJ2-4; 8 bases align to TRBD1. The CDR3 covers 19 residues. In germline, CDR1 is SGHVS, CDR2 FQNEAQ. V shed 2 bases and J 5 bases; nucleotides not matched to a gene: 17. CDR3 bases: TGTGCCAGCAGCTTATTGCCCCCTTACAGGGGGATGAGGGAAAACATTCAGTACTTC. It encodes CASSLLPPYRGMRENIQYF.

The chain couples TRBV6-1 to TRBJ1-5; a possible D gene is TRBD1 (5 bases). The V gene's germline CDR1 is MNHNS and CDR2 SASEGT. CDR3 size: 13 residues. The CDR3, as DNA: TGTGCTGGGGGTCAGGCGAACAATCAGCCCCAGCATTTT. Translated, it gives CAGGQANNQPQHF.

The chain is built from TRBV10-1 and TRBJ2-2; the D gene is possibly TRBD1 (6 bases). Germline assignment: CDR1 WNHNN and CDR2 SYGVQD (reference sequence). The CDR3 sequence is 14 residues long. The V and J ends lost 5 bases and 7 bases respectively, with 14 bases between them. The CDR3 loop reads CASSRTVLNGELFF. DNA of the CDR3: TGCGCCAGCAGTAGGACAGTGTTAAACGGGGAGCTGTTTTTT.

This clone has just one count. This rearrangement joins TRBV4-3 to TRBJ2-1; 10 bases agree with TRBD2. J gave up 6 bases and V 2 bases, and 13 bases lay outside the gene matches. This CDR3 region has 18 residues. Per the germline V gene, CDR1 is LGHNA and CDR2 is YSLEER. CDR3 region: CASSQLAGAAGSGNEQFF. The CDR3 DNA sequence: TGCGCCAGCAGCCAACTAGCGGGGGCCGCGGGGTCGGGCAATGAGCAGTTCTTC.

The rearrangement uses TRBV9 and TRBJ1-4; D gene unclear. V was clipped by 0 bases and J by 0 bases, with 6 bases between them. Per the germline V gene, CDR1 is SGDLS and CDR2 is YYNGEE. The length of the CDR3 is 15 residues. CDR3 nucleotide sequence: TGTGCCAGCAGCGTAGACATCTCAACTAATGAAAAACTGTTTTTT. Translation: CASSVDISTNEKLFF. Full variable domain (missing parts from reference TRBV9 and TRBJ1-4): DSGVTQTPKHLITATGQRVTLRCSPRSGDLSVYWYQQSLDQGLQFLIQYYNGEERAKGNILERFSAQQFPDLHSELNLSSLELGDSALYFCASSVDISTNEKLFFGSGTQLSVL.

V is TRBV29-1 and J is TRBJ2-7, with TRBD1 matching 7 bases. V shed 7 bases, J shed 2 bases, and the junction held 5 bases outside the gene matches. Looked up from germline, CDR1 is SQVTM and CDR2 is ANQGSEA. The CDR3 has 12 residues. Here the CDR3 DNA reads TGCAGCGCGACAGGGCTAACCTACGAGCAGTACTTC. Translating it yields CSATGLTYEQYF.